This T cell receptor beta chain is from a study of T cell responses to AZD1222 COVID-19 vaccine. The study, taken as a whole, reports: Just a handful of AZD1222 recipients tested seropositive at baseline. Possibly, clonal diversity was underestimated; donors were largely white British and included more females. Sampling captured repertoires only after the peak T cell response.

In regard to this clone: Its antigen is unknown.

Some clones are missing from TCRdb's copy, which holds only in-frame ones; the method was immunoSEQ multiplex PCR. This table has some 100,000 clones, about 89% appearing once. The input for sequencing was peripheral blood, taken on day 0 of AZD1222 vaccination. The sequence was obtained from an adult in good health.

The CDR3 nucleotides are TGCGCCAGCAGCCAGAGGGGGGGTGGGGCTAGCACAGATACGCAGTATTTT. It translates to CASSQRGGGASTDTQYF. This chain joins TRBV4-1 and TRBJ2-3; possibly TRBD2 for D (7 bases). V was pared by 3 bases and J by 0 bases, with 16 bases between. CDR1 and CDR2 from the germline V gene are MGHRA and YSYEKL. The CDR3 is made up of 17 amino acids.